Sequencing of this TCR beta chain was carried out in a study of naive and memory T cell subsets. Germline V gene lookup returns CDR1 LGHNA and CDR2 YNFKEQ. The CDR3 sequence is 17 residues long. Losses at the gene ends were 0 bases for V and 4 bases for J; bases not matched to a gene: 8. An equimolar mix of two oligonucleotides served as the beta constant-region primer for TRBC1 and TRBC2. Each CDR3 protein gets one entry after TCRdb re-called the UMI-ligation and nested PCR reads with MiXCR. Among tens of thousands of distinct CDR3 sequences, about an eighth were seen once, and the ten largest hold 0.75% to 1%.

The specimen sequenced was central memory CD4+ T cells from blood. The TCR comes from a human donor in good health. The V and J genes are TRBV4-2 and TRBJ2-1; 8 bases fit TRBD2. In DNA, the CDR3 is TGTGCCAGCAGCCAAGATGCGGCTAGCGGGTATTACAATGAGCAGTTCTTC. As protein: CASSQDAASGYYNEQFF.